Described below is a single T cell receptor beta chain sequence and its context. Its antigen is currently unknown. The sample contains more than one DNA sequence encoding this CDR3. 60 Vbeta and 13 Jbeta primers were used in PCR. Method: immunoSEQ multiplex PCR; TCRdb's copy keeps in-frame clones and lacks some. The table has 200,000 to 250,000 clones, around four fifths seen once; the top ten hold 2.5% to 3.5%. The data belong to a study of cytomegalovirus exposure and HLA in healthy donors. Background on the study: Earlier, 90 million to 140 million unique TCR beta sequences were recovered from 200 million or so T cells by an analysis. Points from the study as a whole: The productive fraction for most TCR beta V segments was about 87% or about 30% in an earlier analysis.

CDR3 length equals 14 residues. With V trimmed by 4 bases and J by 2 bases, 3 bases remained unmatched. From germline, CDR1 is SGHRS and CDR2 YFSETQ. Sequenced material: PBMCs. This clonotype was obtained from a woman aged 55-70 years in good health and CMV-seropositive. The chain recombines TRBV5-1 with TRBJ1-5, with TRBD1 identical over 7 bases. CDR3 in DNA: TGCGCCAGCAGCCCCGGGACAGGCAATCAGCCCCAGCATTTT. Encoded protein: CASSPGTGNQPQHF.